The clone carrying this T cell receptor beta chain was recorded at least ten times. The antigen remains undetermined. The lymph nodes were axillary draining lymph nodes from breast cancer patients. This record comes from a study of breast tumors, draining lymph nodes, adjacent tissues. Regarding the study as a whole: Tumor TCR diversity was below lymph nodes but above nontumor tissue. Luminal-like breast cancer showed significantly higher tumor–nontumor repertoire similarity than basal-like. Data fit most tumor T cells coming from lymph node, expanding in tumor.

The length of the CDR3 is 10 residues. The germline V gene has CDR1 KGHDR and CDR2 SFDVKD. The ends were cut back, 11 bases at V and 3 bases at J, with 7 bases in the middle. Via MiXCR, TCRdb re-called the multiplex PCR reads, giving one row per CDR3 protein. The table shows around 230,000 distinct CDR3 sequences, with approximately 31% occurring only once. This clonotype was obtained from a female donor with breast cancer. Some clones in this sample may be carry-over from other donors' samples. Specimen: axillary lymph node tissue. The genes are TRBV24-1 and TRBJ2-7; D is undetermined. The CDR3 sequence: CAIFNYEQYF. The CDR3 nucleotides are TGTGCCATCTTTAACTACGAGCAGTACTTC.